What follows is one TCR beta chain and its context. It lacks a known antigen. No base quality information exists; no much larger clone differs at one position. TCRbeta CDR3 regions were amplified from genomic DNA using the immunoSEQ Assay, a bias-controlled multiplex PCR. Regarding the original processing steps: Nucleated cell counts per sample were estimated from amplification of reference gene primers within the assay. To quantify the absolute abundance of each unique TCRbeta CDR3 rearrangement, sequence reads were collapsed and filtered. For each sample, productive Simpson clonality was calculated by taking the square root of Simpson's diversity index across productive rearrangements. TCRdb holds this immuneACCESS table with in-frame rearrangements only. Some clones are missing; in checked studies, unresolved V genes explain under half, and the rest has no known cause. The V and J calls and the clone size are those of that table, but D and trimming were determined from the DNA. The sample records around 300,000 clones, around 89% of which are singletons. The top ten clonotypes cover approximately 4% of the sample.

This specimen belongs to a study of blood T cell repertoires in COVID-19 (dated by TCRdb to 2018 to 2020). With respect to the entire study: The collaborator samples originated in the United States, Italy and Spain and spanned the acute and convalescent phases of COVID-19. The material from the prospective study consisted of cDNA or gDNA derived from T cells, B-cell-depleted T cells, or PBMCs. Deeply sampled blood TCRbeta repertoires from subjects exposed to, actively infected with, or recovered from COVID-19 were included in the dataset. A freely available public database, intended as a resource for researchers studying the immune response to SARS-CoV-2, is where the repertoires were released. The samples were drawn from the first 160 participants of the ongoing ImmuneRACE study and from 950 to 1,500 subjects provided by 6 global collaborators. Sample metadata almost always included a de-identified subject ID, COVID-19 status, age in years and sex. Where available, HLA class I and class II types were obtained from metadata supplied by the sample provider rather than from assay-based typing. General study outcomes and caveats: Clinical and demographic metadata were provided uncurated, with the amount varying by source and participant.

V and J are trimmed by 6 bases and 13 bases, and the gene matches miss 12 bases of the junction. The CDR3 goes from the cysteine to the phenylalanine over 13 residues. Solely the CDR3 DNA is kept, with 39 bases framed from the first base. Via the germline V gene, CDR1 is MDHEN and CDR2 SYDVKM. Collaborating institutions collected whole blood in K2EDTA tubes following their own protocols. For TCRbeta analysis, collaborators shipped samples in one of three forms: frozen whole blood, isolated PBMCs, or DNA extracted from either of those sample types. The sequence came from a woman aged 45-59 years with active or convalescent COVID-19. This receptor chain uses TRBV28 and TRBJ2-7; 10 bases in the junction line up with TRBD2. Sequencing was done on a sample of peripheral blood. The DNA sequence is as follows: TGTGCCAGCAGCCTCAGGACTAGCGGAGGCTTCTACTTC. It specifies CASSLRTSGGFYF.